The 31 T cell receptor beta chains below all came from one sample that was sequenced in a study of blood T cell repertoires in COVID-19. TCRdb keeps only in-frame clones here, not all; method: immunoSEQ multiplex PCR. Among roughly 99,000 clones listed, about three quarters were seen once. Source material: peripheral blood. These receptor sequences come from a man between 65 and 80 years old with acute or convalescent COVID-19.

This rearrangement joins TRBV10-3 to TRBJ1-5, with 7 bases identical to TRBD1. Germline lookup yields CDR1 ENHRY and CDR2 SYGVKD. V dropped 10 bases and J dropped 5; count of bases not matched to a gene: 11. CDR3 length: 14 amino acids. CDR3: CATEDREGDQPQHF. CDR3 coding DNA: TGTGCCACAGAAGACAGGGAAGGGGATCAGCCCCAGCATTTT.

The rearrangement uses TRBV12-3 or TRBV12-4 and TRBJ2-1, with 9 bases identical to TRBD1. The CDR3 is made up of 13 amino acids. After removal of 5 bases from V and 8 bases from J, the junction contained 4 bases not matched to a gene. CDR3 protein: CASSGTGWYEQFF. The CDR3, as DNA: TGTGCCAGCAGTGGGACAGGGTGGTATGAGCAGTTCTTC.

This clone was counted once. The CDR3 is CASTPSTGYSNQPQHF. In nucleotides, the CDR3 is TGTGCCAGTACCCCTTCGACAGGTTATAGCAATCAGCCCCAGCATTTT. The chain carries TRBV19 and TRBJ1-5; D is perhaps TRBD1 (6 bases). This CDR3 is 16 amino acids long. Germline V gene sequence: CDR1 LNHDA, CDR2 SQIVND (reference sequence). V was pared by 7 bases and J by 0 bases, with 16 bases between.

This clone was seen a few times. V is TRBV10-2 and J is TRBJ1-1; TRBD1 might be the D (5 bases). The CDR3 runs to 13 residues. The V gene's germline CDR1 is WSHSY and CDR2 SAAADI. The V end lost 2 bases, the J end lost 3 bases, and 7 bases lay between the germline ends. CDR3 sequence: CASSEGGDTEAFF. The CDR3, as DNA: TGCGCCAGCAGTGAGGGGGGGGACACTGAAGCTTTCTTT.

Worth noting for this clone: The sample contains more than one DNA sequence encoding this CDR3. This chain connects TRBV11-2 to TRBJ1-5; D is unresolved. CDR1 is SGHAT and CDR2 is FQNNGV in the germline V gene. The ends were cut back, 4 bases at V and 5 bases at J, with 9 bases in the middle. This CDR3 is 13 amino acids long. In DNA form, the CDR3 reads TGTGCCAGCAGCTCGGGGTTAGATCAGCCCCAGCATTTT. Translated, it gives CASSSGLDQPQHF.

This clone occurred once. The rearrangement joins TRBV6-1 to TRBJ2-3; a possible D gene is TRBD2 (5 bases). The CDR3 totals 15 residues. Germline V gives CDR1 MNHNS, CDR2 SASEGT. The V gene lost 3 bases and the J gene lost 1 base, with 11 bases spanning the gap. The CDR3, as DNA: TGTGCCAGCAGTGATCGGGGTTGGGGCACAGATACGCAGTATTTT. Translation gives CASSDRGWGTDTQYF.

The chain employs TRBV9 and TRBJ2-1, with 9 bases matching TRBD2. This CDR3 is 15 amino acids long. CDR1 is SGDLS and CDR2 is YYNGEE in the germline V gene. The V and J ends lost 4 bases and 7 bases, in that order; junction bases with no gene match: 9. The CDR3 loop is CASSSPVGLANEQFF. The DNA for the CDR3 is TGTGCCAGCAGCTCCCCCGTGGGACTAGCAAATGAGCAGTTCTTC.

CDR3 region: CASSLLVQGVTFF. The CDR3 DNA is TGTGCCAGCAGTTTATTGGTACAGGGGGTAACTTTCTTT. V is TRBV27 and J is TRBJ1-1, with TRBD1 identical over 8 bases. The V gene end was trimmed by 1 base and the J gene end by 12 bases; junction bases not matched to a gene: 7. The CDR3 runs 13 residues. CDR1 MNHEY and CDR2 SMNVEV come from the germline V gene (reference sequence).

J is TRBJ2-1 and V is TRBV7-2, with 8 bases fitting TRBD2. Germline V gives CDR1 SGHTA, CDR2 FQGNSA. This CDR3 comprises 16 residues. V was clipped by 0 bases and J by 0 bases; unmatched bases: 1. In DNA, the CDR3 is TGTGCCAGCAGCTTAGCCGGGGGGGCCTCCTACAATGAGCAGTTCTTC. It yields the protein CASSLAGGASYNEQFF.

The chain has TRBV10-3 and TRBJ2-7, with 11 bases matching TRBD2. The germline V gene encodes CDR1 ENHRY and CDR2 SYGVKD. The CDR3 totals 15 residues. V gave up 6 bases and J gave up 3 bases; unmatched junction bases: 7. The CDR3 sequence is CAISFSGGDLYEQYF. The CDR3 nucleotides read TGTGCCATCAGCTTTAGCGGGGGGGATCTCTACGAGCAGTACTTC.

This chain connects TRBV19 to TRBJ2-7; D might be TRBD2 (5 bases). The CDR3 is 13 amino acids. V lost 8 bases, J lost 2 bases, and 13 bases lay in between. The germline V gene has CDR1 LNHDA and CDR2 SQIVND (reference sequence). The CDR3, as DNA: TGTGCCAGTGGTTGGCCGGGGACCTACGAGCAGTACTTC. Translated, it gives CASGWPGTYEQYF.

The J gene is TRBJ1-1, the V gene TRBV7-9; 8 positions agree with TRBD1. Germline V gene sequence: CDR1 SEHNR, CDR2 FQNEAQ (reference sequence). J lost 1 base, V lost 1 base, and 2 bases had no gene match. This CDR3 region has 15 residues. The CDR3 DNA reads TGTGCCAGCAGCTTAGACGGACAGGGGAACACTGAAGCTTTCTTT. It encodes CASSLDGQGNTEAFF.

The rearrangement links TRBV18 to TRBJ1-5, with 9 bases aligning to TRBD1. The CDR3 runs to 14 residues. Losses at the gene ends were 5 bases for V and 6 bases for J; bases not matched to a gene: 5. CDR1 and CDR2 from the germline V gene are KGHSH and LQKENI. CDR3 coding DNA: TGTGCCAGCTCAACAGGGGGCGAAAGTCAGCCCCAGCATTTT. This sequence encodes CASSTGGESQPQHF. The whole variable domain, filled in from reference TRBV18 and TRBJ1-5, reads NAGVMQNPRHLVRRRGQEARLRCSPMKGHSHVYWYRQLPEEGLKFMVYLQKENIIDESGMPKERFSAEFPKEGPSILRIQQVVRGDSAAYFCASSTGGESQPQHFGDGTRLSIL.

CDR3 in DNA: TGTGCCAGCAGTCAGACAGGGCTCGGTTCACCCCTCCACTTT. This codes for CASSQTGLGSPLHF. The chain has TRBV27 and TRBJ1-6, with TRBD1 identical over 7 bases. The CDR3 extends over 14 amino acids. Germline V CDR1 and CDR2: MNHEY, SMNVEV (reference sequence). The V and J ends lost 5 bases and 9 bases, in that order; junction bases with no gene match: 7.

The chain combines TRBV25-1 with TRBJ1-1; 7 nucleotides agree with TRBD1. The germline gives CDR1 MGHDK, CDR2 SYGVNS. The V segment lost 6 bases and the J segment 4 bases; nucleotides outside the gene matches: 8. The CDR3 extends over 14 amino acids. The CDR3 here is CASRSVPGGTEAFF. For the CDR3, the DNA is TGTGCCAGCAGATCAGTGCCAGGGGGCACTGAAGCTTTCTTT.

The J gene is TRBJ2-6, the V gene TRBV6-1; D is perhaps TRBD1 (6 bases). Trimming stripped 4 bases from V and 4 bases from J, with 17 bases between. The CDR3 runs 17 residues. Germline CDR1 and CDR2: MNHNS and SASEGT. In DNA, the CDR3 is TGTGCCAGCAGTGGGGTTTCCGGGACATCCGGGGCCAACGTCCTGACTTTC. It specifies CASSGVSGTSGANVLTF.

A few counts support this clone. The gene calls are TRBV11-1 and TRBJ2-7; 7 nucleotides line up with TRBD1. This CDR3 is 13 amino acids long. Trimming cost V 7 bases and J 3 bases; bases outside gene matches: 6. Looked up from germline, CDR1 is SGHAT and CDR2 is FQDESV (reference sequence). The CDR3 reads CASTRTGVYEQYF. The CDR3 bases are TGTGCCAGCACGCGGACAGGAGTCTACGAGCAGTACTTC.

The rearrangement joins TRBV6-6 to TRBJ2-2; D is ambiguous. The length of the CDR3 is 12 residues. The V gene's germline CDR1 is MNHNY and CDR2 SVGAGI (reference sequence). Trimming left V 7 bases short and J 6 bases short, with 9 bases between. CDR3 bases: TGTGCCAGCACCTTCTCAGCCGGGGAGCTGTTTTTT. Protein product: CASTFSAGELFF.

The chain combines TRBV11-3 with TRBJ2-1; D is ambiguous. The CDR3 has 15 amino acids. CDR1 is SGHNT and CDR2 is YENEEA in the germline V gene. V was clipped by 0 bases and J by 1 base, with 7 bases between them. The CDR3 DNA follows: TGTGCCAGCAGCTTAGATTCAGGTTCCTACAATGAGCAGTTCTTC. Its translation: CASSLDSGSYNEQFF.

This clone appeared once. J is TRBJ1-4 and V is TRBV7-9; TRBD1 aligns across 8 bases. The CDR3 length is 15 residues. J lost 4 bases, V lost 2 bases, and 3 bases had no gene match. Germline V gives CDR1 SEHNR, CDR2 FQNEAQ (reference sequence). The CDR3: CASSLRGQGNEKLFF. In DNA, the CDR3 is TGTGCCAGCAGCTTAAGAGGACAGGGTAATGAAAAACTGTTTTTT.

The chain has TRBV18 and TRBJ2-1, with TRBD2 identical over 10 bases. This CDR3 has 16 residues. Germline values: CDR1 KGHSH, CDR2 LQKENI. V shed 7 bases, J shed 8 bases, and the junction held 14 bases outside the gene matches. This chain's CDR3 is CASFRGASGGTHEQFF. Here the CDR3 DNA reads TGTGCCAGCTTTAGGGGTGCTAGCGGGGGTACCCATGAGCAGTTCTTC.

The rearrangement joins TRBV5-1 to TRBJ2-3; the match to TRBD2 covers 11 bases. Germline CDR1 is SGHRS and CDR2 is YFSETQ. The CDR3 is 17 amino acids. V shed 0 bases and J 0 bases; nucleotides not matched to a gene: 3. The CDR3 DNA is TGCGCCAGCAGCTTGGATCCTAGCGGGGGGAGCACAGATACGCAGTATTTT. This gives the protein CASSLDPSGGSTDTQYF.

The chain carries TRBV29-1 and TRBJ1-2; tentative D call: TRBD1 (6 bases). V was cut by 3 bases and J by 7 bases, with 18 bases left in between. This CDR3 spans 14 amino acids. Germline V gene lookup returns CDR1 SQVTM and CDR2 ANQGSEA. The CDR3 DNA reads TGCAGCGTTGATGGGACCAGGGGAAGCTCTGGCTACACCTTC. This sequence encodes CSVDGTRGSSGYTF. The whole variable domain, remainder taken from reference TRBV29-1 and TRBJ1-2, is SAVISQKPSRDICQRGTSLTIQCQVDSQVTMMFWYRQQPGQSLTLIATANQGSEATYESGFVIDKFPISRPNLTFSTLTVSNMSPEDSSIYLCSVDGTRGSSGYTFGSGTRLTVV.

The chain employs TRBV7-3 and TRBJ2-3, with 7 bases identical to TRBD2. J lost 0 bases, V lost 2 bases, and 5 bases had no gene match. In germline, CDR1 is SGHTA, CDR2 FQGTGA. The length of the CDR3 is 16 residues. The CDR3: CASSLAAGPSTDTQYF. Here the CDR3 DNA reads TGTGCCAGCAGCTTAGCAGCGGGGCCTAGCACAGATACGCAGTATTTT.

J is TRBJ2-1 and V is TRBV29-1; 7 nucleotides agree with TRBD1. Germline lookup yields CDR1 SQVTM and CDR2 ANQGSEA. The CDR3 runs 12 residues. Trimming removed 4 bases from V and 10 bases from J; junction bases left unmatched: 7. The DNA of the CDR3 is TGCAGCGTTGGGCTCTTGGACAGGGAGCAGTTCTTC. It encodes CSVGLLDREQFF.

This clone was counted once. The rearrangement joins TRBV19 to TRBJ1-5, with TRBD1 matching 9 bases. Germline assignment: CDR1 LNHDA and CDR2 SQIVND (reference sequence). The CDR3 has 13 amino acids. After removal of 9 bases from V and 6 bases from J, the junction contained 6 bases not matched to a gene. Here the CDR3 reads CASQGQGIQPQHF. CDR3 sequence (DNA): TGTGCCAGCCAAGGACAGGGGATTCAGCCCCAGCATTTT.

The gene calls are TRBV29-1 and TRBJ2-5; 10 bases fit TRBD2. The ends lost 6 bases at V and 5 bases at J; junction bases unmatched: 18. The germline CDR1 and CDR2 sequences are SQVTM and ANQGSEA. The CDR3 has 17 amino acids. DNA of the CDR3: TGCAGCGTGGGGTTATCGAGCGGGGGGGCAGGGAGTGAGACCCAGTACTTC. Translated: CSVGLSSGGAGSETQYF.

This clone has just a few counts. The chain combines TRBV6-5 with TRBJ1-3; D is ambiguous. This CDR3 is built from 15 residues. Germline CDR1 MNHEY, CDR2 SVGAGI. The V and J ends lost 5 bases and 5 bases respectively, with 16 bases between them. This CDR3 reads CASSRAGENRNTIYF. CDR3 in DNA: TGTGCCAGCAGTCGCGCCGGGGAGAACCGAAACACCATATATTTT.

This clone came up once. The V gene is TRBV7-2, the J gene TRBJ2-4; tentatively, D is TRBD2 (6 bases). Trimming removed 5 bases from V and 4 bases from J, with 9 bases in between. The CDR3 sequence is 13 residues long. CDR1 and CDR2 (germline): SGHTA, FQGNSA. CDR3 in amino acids: CASSGDSKNIQYF. In DNA form, the CDR3 reads TGTGCCAGCAGCGGGGACTCTAAAAACATTCAGTACTTC.

The genes are TRBV6-5 and TRBJ2-3; 9 positions match TRBD2. This CDR3 comprises 16 residues. In germline, CDR1 is MNHEY, CDR2 SVGAGI. V lost 0 bases and J lost 7; bases outside the gene matches: 8. The CDR3, as DNA: TGTGCCAGCAGTTACTCGGGGCGGGGGGGCCTGAATACGCAGTATTTT. Residues: CASSYSGRGGLNTQYF.

The sample holds one count of this clone. The genes are TRBV5-4 and TRBJ2-7; weak D call: TRBD1 (5 bases). Germline CDR1 SGHNT, CDR2 YYREEE (reference sequence). The V end lost 6 bases, the J end lost 2 bases, and 12 bases lay between the germline ends. The length of the CDR3 is 13 residues. Written as DNA, the CDR3 is TGTGCCAGCATAGTGCAGGGCCCCTACGAGCAGTACTTC. Translated, it gives CASIVQGPYEQYF.